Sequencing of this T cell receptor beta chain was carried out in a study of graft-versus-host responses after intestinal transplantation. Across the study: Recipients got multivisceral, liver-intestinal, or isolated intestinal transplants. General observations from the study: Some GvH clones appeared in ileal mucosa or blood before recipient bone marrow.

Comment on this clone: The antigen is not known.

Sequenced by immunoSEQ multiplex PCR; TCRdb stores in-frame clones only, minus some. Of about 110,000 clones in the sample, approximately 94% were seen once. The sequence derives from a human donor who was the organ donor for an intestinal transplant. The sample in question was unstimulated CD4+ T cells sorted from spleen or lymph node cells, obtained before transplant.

Written as DNA, the CDR3 is TGCGCCAGCAGCTTGACCGCGGAGTTCGGGGATACGCAGTATTTT. This gives the protein CASSLTAEFGDTQYF. The rearrangement links TRBV5-1 to TRBJ2-3; D unresolved. The CDR3 is 15 amino acids. Trimming stripped 1 base from V and 6 bases from J, with 15 bases between. The germline V gene encodes CDR1 SGHRS and CDR2 YFSETQ. The variable domain in full, with the rest retrieved from reference TRBV5-1 and TRBJ2-3, is KAGVTQTPRYLIKTRGQQVTLSCSPISGHRSVSWYQQTPGQGLQFLFEYFSETQRNKGNFPGRFSGRQFSNSRSEMNVSTLELGDSALYLCASSLTAEFGDTQYFGPGTRLTVL.